This entry features one TCR beta chain sequence. TCRdb re-called the 5' RACE reads and shows each CDR3 protein once, DNA omitted. Listed are 210,000 or so distinct CDR3 sequences; 6% to 9% falls within the top ten. This CDR3 region has 16 residues. CDR1 KGHSH and CDR2 LQKENI come from the germline V gene. This sample is drawn from a study of monozygotic twins with inflammatory bowel disease. This TCR derives from a human donor with ulcerative colitis or Crohn's disease, or a healthy co-twin of an affected twin (not recorded which). The rearrangement joins TRBV18 to TRBJ2-4; TCRdb indicates TRBD1, and absent DNA this call remains unverified. Sequencing used blood. This chain's CDR3 is CASSPLQGAAKNIQYF.